This T cell receptor (beta chain) stems from a study of control samples from healthy donors and cancer patients. Looked up from germline, CDR1 is KGHDR and CDR2 is SFDVKD. V lost 4 bases and J lost 5, with 11 bases in between. This CDR3 region has 14 residues. Method: immunoSEQ multiplex PCR; TCRdb's copy keeps in-frame clones and lacks some. The table lists 40,000 to 50,000 clones, roughly 77% of them singletons, with 17% in the top ten. This receptor was taken from a male donor with melanoma. Sequencing used formalin-fixed, paraffin-embedded tissue. The gene calls are TRBV24-1 and TRBJ2-4, with D possibly matching TRBD2 (6 bases). The CDR3 spells CATSDAGPENIQYF. CDR3 nucleotide sequence: TGTGCCACCAGTGACGCGGGACCGGAAAACATTCAGTACTTC.